These T cell receptor beta chains were read from a single sample in a study of CD8 T cells in ankylosing spondylitis. Using its own MiXCR run on the 5' RACE reads, TCRdb lists one record per CDR3 protein. The table lists 200,000 to 250,000 distinct CDR3 sequences, roughly 26% of them singletons. The sequencing input was blood, either unsorted or a sorted T cell fraction (not recorded which). Every receptor here comes from a male donor with ankylosing spondylitis or in good health (not recorded which). Both conserved end residues are part of each CDR3. The D gene is left open where the match is weak. Not every row has a clone size; where given, it reads once, few, many or a size class.

many	TRBV6-5	TRBD2	TRBJ2-3	CASSYSVSGGRTDTQYF	TGTGCCAGCAGTTACAGTGTGTCGGGAGGGAGAACAGATACGCAGTATTTT
many	TRBV12-3/TRBV12-4	NA	TRBJ1-4	CASSLEFRGKLFF	TGTGCCAGCAGTTTGGAGTTTCGTGGAAAACTGTTTTTT
many	TRBV29-1	TRBD2	TRBJ2-1	CSVYLGLALRNEQFF	TGCAGCGTTTACTTGGGACTAGCGCTCCGAAATGAGCAGTTCTTC
many	TRBV20-1	TRBD1	TRBJ2-7	CSAKSTGAEQYF	TGCAGTGCCAAAAGTACAGGGGCCGAGCAGTACTTC
many	TRBV24-1	NA	TRBJ2-6	CATSGGTGANVLTF	TGTGCCACCAGTGGCGGAACTGGGGCCAACGTCCTGACTTTC
NA	TRBV5-1	TRBD2	TRBJ2-7	CASRLTGTSSYEQYF	TGCGCCAGCAGACTTACCGGGACTAGTTCCTACGAGCAGTACTTC
many	TRBV5-1	TRBD2	TRBJ2-3	CASSGRGLALDTQYF	TGCGCCAGCAGTGGCCGGGGACTAGCCCTAGATACGCAGTATTTT
many	TRBV7-3	NA	TRBJ2-1	CASSLSPFDSGLGYNEQFF	TGTGCCAGCAGCTTAAGCCCCTTTGATAGCGGACTGGGTTACAATGAGCAGTTCTTC
many	TRBV20-1	NA	TRBJ2-7	CSARESTGTSYEQYF	TGCAGTGCTAGAGAGTCTACGGGGACCTCCTACGAGCAGTACTTC
few	TRBV20-1	TRBD1	TRBJ1-1	CSATGQGDTEAFF	TGCAGTGCTACCGGACAGGGAGACACTGAAGCTTTCTTT
many	TRBV27	NA	TRBJ1-3	CASSSQGRGYSGNTIYF	TGTGCCAGCAGTTCCCAGGGTAGGGGTTATTCTGGAAACACCATATATTTT
few	TRBV6-5	NA	TRBJ1-4	CASSYSGGLANEKLFF	TGTGCCAGCAGTTACTCTGGGGGGCTGGCTAATGAAAAACTGTTTTTT
few	TRBV29-1	NA	TRBJ1-3	CSAKAQAGNTIYF	TGCAGCGCCAAGGCGCAGGCGGGAAACACCATATATTTT
many	TRBV4-1	NA	TRBJ2-2	CASSPGPLGGELFF	TGCGCCAGCAGCCCTGGGCCCCTGGGCGGGGAGCTGTTTTTT
few	TRBV6-5	NA	TRBJ2-7	CASGYIDREGRLYF	TGTGCCAGCGGTTACATCGACAGGGAGGGCCGCCTTTACTTC
NA	TRBV12-3/TRBV12-4	NA	TRBJ2-7	CASSIHRVPYEQYF	TGTGCCAGCAGTATACACAGGGTCCCCTACGAGCAGTACTTC
NA	TRBV7-9	NA	TRBJ2-1	CASSRDGRHNEQFF	TGTGCCAGCAGTCGGGACGGGAGACACAATGAGCAGTTCTTC
NA	TRBV20-1	TRBD2	TRBJ2-7	CSAPLAGGYEQYF	TGCAGTGCTCCGCTAGCGGGAGGGTACGAGCAGTACTTC
NA	TRBV10-3	NA	TRBJ2-1	CAISESISYNEQFF	TGTGCCATCAGTGAGTCGATCTCCTACAATGAGCAGTTCTTC
NA	TRBV5-1	TRBD1	TRBJ1-4	CASSPSGTATTNEKLFF	TGCGCCAGCAGCCCATCCGGGACAGCAACAACTAATGAAAAACTGTTTTTT
few	TRBV7-2	NA	TRBJ2-3	CASSLVPGGGTDTQYF	TGTGCCAGCAGCTTAGTCCCAGGGGGGGGCACAGATACGCAGTATTTT
many	TRBV5-1	NA	TRBJ2-7	CASSLIPTETYEQYF	TGCGCCAGCAGCTTGATCCCTACCGAAACCTACGAGCAGTACTTC
NA	TRBV5-1	TRBD1	TRBJ2-4	CASSLIPGQGENIQYF	TGCGCCAGCAGCTTGATACCGGGACAGGGGGAAAACATTCAGTACTTC
many	TRBV20-1	TRBD1	TRBJ1-2	CSAGDRQGRSYGYTF	TGCAGTGCTGGGGACCGACAGGGAAGGAGCTATGGCTACACCTTC
NA	TRBV29-1	NA	TRBJ2-5	CSVFGADQETQYF	TGCAGCGTTTTCGGCGCCGACCAAGAGACCCAGTACTTC
NA	TRBV4-3	NA	TRBJ1-4	CASSQEIGAHEKLFF	TGCGCCAGCAGCCAAGAGATAGGGGCCCATGAAAAACTGTTTTTT
many	TRBV4-1	NA	TRBJ2-5	CASSQVAARGETQYF	TGCGCCAGCAGCCAAGTAGCGGCCAGAGGTGAGACCCAGTACTTC
many	TRBV20-1	NA	TRBJ2-1	CSAGQGSLSYNEQFF	TGCAGTGCTGGCCAGGGTTCGCTCTCCTACAATGAGCAGTTCTTC
many	TRBV5-5	NA	TRBJ2-2	CASSSLLITGELFF	TGTGCCAGCAGCTCACTTTTAATCACCGGGGAGCTGTTTTTT
few	TRBV5-5	NA	TRBJ2-2	CASSFGGGNTGELFF	TGTGCCAGCAGCTTCGGGGGTGGGAACACCGGGGAGCTGTTTTTT
many	TRBV10-3	TRBD1	TRBJ2-5	CAISESTGPETQYF	TGTGCCATTAGTGAGTCGACAGGGCCAGAGACCCAGTACTTC
NA	TRBV12-3/TRBV12-4	NA	TRBJ2-7	CASSPREASYEQYF	TGTGCCAGCAGTCCCCGTGAGGCCTCCTACGAGCAGTACTTC
many	TRBV9	NA	TRBJ2-3	CASSVLRTVSDTQYF	TGTGCCAGCAGCGTCTTGCGGACCGTCTCAGATACGCAGTATTTT
many	TRBV29-1	NA	TRBJ2-7	CSVEDTDDGPYEQYF	TGCAGCGTTGAAGATACGGACGACGGCCCCTACGAGCAGTACTTC
NA	TRBV5-1	NA	TRBJ2-1	CASSLDGRVYNEQFF	TGCGCCAGCAGCTTGGACGGAAGAGTCTACAATGAGCAGTTCTTC
many	TRBV6-1	NA	TRBJ1-1	CASILSMTMNTEAFF	TGTGCCAGCATCCTGTCAATGACGATGAACACTGAAGCTTTCTTT
many	TRBV7-7	NA	TRBJ2-7	CASSFSPSYEQYF	TGTGCTAGCAGCTTCAGCCCCTCCTACGAGCAGTACTTC
few	TRBV2	NA	TRBJ2-7	CASSEWSGSADSTYEQYF	TGTGCCAGCAGTGAGTGGTCTGGATCGGCGGACAGCACCTACGAGCAGTACTTC
medium-sized	TRBV6-1	NA	TRBJ2-3	CASSLSRTDTQYF	TGTGCCAGCAGCCTAAGTCGGACAGATACGCAGTATTTT
NA	TRBV6-5	NA	TRBJ1-1	CASSYSGWNTEAFF	TGTGCCAGCAGTTACTCGGGTTGGAACACTGAAGCTTTCTTT
NA	TRBV9	TRBD1	TRBJ2-5	CASSPGTAETQYF	TGTGCCAGCAGCCCGGGGACAGCGGAGACCCAGTACTTC
many	TRBV27	NA	TRBJ2-5	CASSPGWGETQYF	TGTGCCAGCAGTCCCGGATGGGGAGAGACCCAGTACTTC
NA	TRBV7-2	NA	TRBJ2-1	CASSARLVSEQFF	TGTGCCAGCAGCGCGAGACTAGTATCTGAGCAGTTCTTC
many	TRBV3-1	NA	TRBJ2-5	CASSLEGDLKETQYF	TGTGCCAGCAGCCTGGAGGGGGACTTAAAAGAGACCCAGTACTTC
NA	TRBV6-2/TRBV6-3	NA	TRBJ2-5	CASSYNRQETQYF	TGTGCCAGCAGTTACAACCGTCAAGAGACCCAGTACTTC
many	TRBV27	NA	TRBJ2-7	CASRSGLLAYEQYF	TGTGCCAGCAGATCGGGGCTCCTGGCGTACGAGCAGTACTTC
many	TRBV7-9	NA	TRBJ2-3	CASSHRTQSLDTQYF	TGTGCCAGCAGCCACCGGACCCAGAGCTTGGATACGCAGTATTTT
many	TRBV29-1	NA	TRBJ2-7	CSVVRQGIPYEQYF	TGCAGCGTTGTCAGGCAGGGAATACCCTACGAGCAGTACTTC
many	TRBV12-3/TRBV12-4	NA	TRBJ1-2	CASRLRTGQIYGYTF	TGTGCCAGCAGGCTTAGAACCGGGCAGATCTATGGCTACACCTTC
NA	TRBV4-3	NA	TRBJ2-7	CASSQDIDYEQYF	TGCGCCAGCAGCCAAGATATCGACTACGAGCAGTACTTC
NA	TRBV20-1	TRBD1	TRBJ2-7	CSARGMDRGLHEQYF	TGCAGTGCTAGGGGGATGGACAGGGGGCTCCACGAGCAGTACTTC
NA	TRBV7-9	NA	TRBJ2-3	CASSSGLPTDTQYF	TGTGCCAGCAGCTCGGGACTGCCCACAGATACGCAGTATTTT
many	TRBV12-3/TRBV12-4	NA	TRBJ2-5	CASSSVAGSSFVTQYF	TGTGCCAGCAGTTCCGTCGCAGGGTCTTCCTTCGTGACCCAGTACTTC
NA	TRBV7-6	TRBD2	TRBJ2-3	CASSLPMGLAGRTDTQYF	TGTGCCAGCAGCTTACCTATGGGACTAGCGGGCCGCACAGATACGCAGTATTTT
few	TRBV6-1	NA	TRBJ2-2	CASRPVNTGELFF	TGTGCCAGCAGGCCGGTGAACACCGGGGAGCTGTTTTTT
NA	TRBV20-1	TRBD1	TRBJ2-3	CSAPTGGPGDTQYF	TGCAGTGCTCCAACAGGGGGTCCGGGAGATACGCAGTATTTT
few	TRBV20-1	TRBD1	TRBJ1-1	CSARDNRGSGTEAFF	TGCAGTGCTAGAGACAACAGGGGGTCAGGCACTGAAGCTTTCTTT
few	TRBV12-3/TRBV12-4	NA	TRBJ2-7	CASSQTREQYF	TGTGCCAGCAGCCAGACTCGGGAGCAGTACTTC
NA	TRBV4-3	TRBD1	TRBJ1-2	CASSQTTGVHGYTF	TGCGCCAGCAGCCAGACGACAGGGGTCCATGGCTACACCTTC